This T cell receptor (beta chain) is from a study of blood T cell repertoires in COVID-19. Study overall: Samples representing acute and convalescent COVID-19 were sourced from the United States, Italy and Spain. PBMCs, B-cell-depleted T cells, or T cells provided the cDNA or gDNA that made up the material.

Germline assignment: CDR1 KGHSH and CDR2 LQKENI. V was pared by 5 bases and J by 2 bases, with 8 bases of the junction left unmatched. The CDR3 contains 16 residues. Original processing methods: Nucleated cell number was recorded as an estimate derived from reference gene primer amplification. Repertoires were generated with immunoSEQ multiplex PCR, while TCRdb's copy carries only in-frame clones and drops some. V, J and clone size are those of that table, while D and trimming were read from the DNA. This table holds 150,000 to 200,000 clones, 81% found once. The chain is built from TRBV18 and TRBJ1-4, with 7 bases lining up with TRBD1. The sequenced material came from peripheral blood. This sequence originates from a man in his 60s with active or convalescent COVID-19. Here the CDR3 reads CASSGGGSMTNEKLFF. For the CDR3, the DNA is TGTGCCAGCTCAGGAGGGGGCAGCATGACTAATGAAAAACTGTTTTTT.